This T cell receptor beta chain is from a study of cytomegalovirus exposure and HLA in healthy donors. Study-wide context: The platform used for the 120 or so validation repertoires matched that of the roughly 670 first-cohort repertoires, a later analysis reported.

Worth noting for this clone: Its antigen is unknown.

Study-wide points: It was confirmed in vitro that a few of the CMV-associated chains were specific for CMV antigens. According to a later analysis, TCR clusters from the first cohort tended to co-occur in the 120 or so validation repertoires.

TCRdb's table, derived via immunoSEQ multiplex PCR, lists solely in-frame clones and lacks some. The sample carries 110,000 or so clones, about 85% recorded once. Germline lookup yields CDR1 MNHEY and CDR2 SMNVEV (reference sequence). CDR3 size: 14 residues. The germline V and J ends were trimmed by 5 bases and 3 bases, with 11 bases remaining between them. The sequenced sample was PBMCs. This sequence was found in a woman aged 18-29 years in good health and CMV-seropositive. This chain joins TRBV27 and TRBJ2-1; D not resolved. The CDR3 bases are TGTGCCAGCAGTCAACAGACAAGCTACAATGAGCAGTTCTTC. It specifies CASSQQTSYNEQFF.